The 13 T cell receptor beta chains below come from one sample, sequenced in a study of shared T cell receptors in the human thymus. The repertoire was sequenced with immunoSEQ multiplex PCR; TCRdb's copy has only in-frame clones and lacks some. Found here are approximately 580,000 clones, 75% to 85% of them singletons; the top ten hold 0.01% to 0.015%. Another study also made use of these data, one on human thymus T cells.

The sequenced sample was thymocytes. These receptors came from a boy in the first two years of life with a congenital heart defect.

V is TRBV5-6 and J is TRBJ2-7; weak D call: TRBD1 (6 bases). Germline V lookup: CDR1 SGHDT, CDR2 YYEEEE. The CDR3 totals 17 residues. The germline V and J ends were trimmed by 1 base and 0 bases, with 17 bases remaining between them. DNA of the CDR3: TGTGCCAGCAGCTTGCGCCGCCGGGACAAGAGCTCCTACGAGCAGTACTTC. Amino acid sequence: CASSLRRRDKSSYEQYF.

CDR3 DNA: TGTGCCAGCAGCCCACGGGGGAACACTGAAGCTTTCTTT. This gives the protein CASSPRGNTEAFF. The rearrangement links TRBV13 to TRBJ1-1; D remains unclear. Germline V gene lookup returns CDR1 PRHDT and CDR2 FYEKMQ (reference sequence). This CDR3 has 13 amino acids. The V and J ends lost 5 bases and 1 base respectively, with 8 bases between them.

The CDR3 protein is CASSPRPGQGSYEQYF. The DNA of the CDR3 is TGTGCCAGCAGCCCCAGACCGGGACAGGGTTCCTACGAGCAGTACTTC. The chain has TRBV5-4 and TRBJ2-7; 9 positions match TRBD1. The CDR3 consists of 16 residues. The trim removed 4 bases at V and 1 base at J, leaving 9 bases unmatched. Germline CDR1 is SGHNT and CDR2 is YYREEE (reference sequence).

The genes are TRBV7-9 and TRBJ2-5; 11 nucleotides agree with TRBD2. This CDR3 region has 17 residues. Per germline, CDR1 SEHNR and CDR2 FQNEAQ (reference sequence). V was clipped by 1 base and J by 5 bases; unmatched bases: 9. Written as DNA, the CDR3 is TGTGCCAGCAGCTTAGAAGGTAGCGGGAGGGCCCGGGAGACCCAGTACTTC. It specifies CASSLEGSGRARETQYF.

J is TRBJ2-6 and V is TRBV28; 7 bases fit TRBD1. The germline V gene encodes CDR1 MDHEN and CDR2 SYDVKM. The CDR3 spans 15 residues. Trimming removed 2 bases from V and 3 bases from J; junction bases left unmatched: 1. CDR3 sequence reads: CASSLRGHGANVLTF. The CDR3 nucleotides are TGTGCCAGCAGTTTAAGGGGGCATGGGGCCAACGTCCTGACTTTC.

The chain is built from TRBV28 and TRBJ2-7; 8 positions agree with TRBD1. CDR3 length equals 15 residues. Trimming cost V 2 bases and J 2 bases; bases outside gene matches: 5. The germline gives CDR1 MDHEN, CDR2 SYDVKM. CDR3 amino acids: CASSLQDRAAYEQYF. Here the CDR3 DNA reads TGTGCCAGCAGTTTACAGGACAGGGCAGCCTACGAGCAGTACTTC.

This sequence joins TRBV5-4 and TRBJ1-2; D might be TRBD1 (6 bases). The germline V gene has CDR1 SGHNT and CDR2 YYREEE (reference sequence). The V end was cut by 4 bases, the J end by 5 bases, with 18 bases between. The CDR3 has 15 residues. CDR3 in DNA: TGTGCCAGCAGCATTTACCGGACAGACCCATATGGCTACACCTTC. Translation: CASSIYRTDPYGYTF. The full variable domain, in which reference TRBV5-4 and TRBJ1-2 provide the parts outside the CDR3, is ETGVTQSPTHLIKTRGQQVTLRCSSQSGHNTVSWYQQALGQGPQFIFQYYREEENGRGNFPPRFSGLQFPNYSSELNVNALELDDSALYLCASSIYRTDPYGYTFGSGTRLTVV.

The chain uses TRBV11-2 and TRBJ1-1, with D maybe TRBD1 (6 bases). Per germline, CDR1 SGHAT and CDR2 FQNNGV. Deletions cut 5 bases from V and 8 bases from J, with 9 bases between. CDR3 length: 11 amino acids. CDR3 sequence reads: CASSPGQEAFF. In nucleotides, the CDR3 is TGTGCCAGCAGCCCCGGACAGGAAGCTTTCTTT.

The chain recombines TRBV18 with TRBJ1-1; perhaps TRBD1 as D (5 bases). V lost 3 bases and J lost 4, with 18 bases in between. Germline CDR1 is KGHSH and CDR2 is LQKENI. The CDR3 is made up of 16 amino acids. CDR3 DNA: TGTGCCAGCTCACCTGGCAGGGTGTGGGCTGGCACTGAAGCTTTCTTT. It is translated as CASSPGRVWAGTEAFF.

This clone was counted a single time. The DNA of the CDR3 is TGTGCCAGCAGTACCGGACTTGCCGACCGAGCCTACGAGCAGTACTTC. Its translation: CASSTGLADRAYEQYF. J is TRBJ2-7 and V is TRBV2; weak D call: TRBD2 (5 bases). There are 16 residues in the CDR3. Trimming took 5 bases from V and 2 from J, leaving 19 bases between them. From germline, CDR1 is SNHLY and CDR2 FYNNEI.

This clone was seen once. The chain employs TRBV19 and TRBJ2-1, with TRBD2 matching 9 bases. V shed 6 bases and J 9 bases; nucleotides not matched to a gene: 9. The CDR3 length is 14 residues. Germline V gives CDR1 LNHDA, CDR2 SQIVND (reference sequence). The CDR3 sequence: CASSNSGSLGEQFF. CDR3 DNA sequence: TGTGCCAGTAGCAATAGCGGGAGTCTCGGTGAGCAGTTCTTC.

This chain connects TRBV5-1 to TRBJ2-5; 7 bases are shared with TRBD1. Germline assignment: CDR1 SGHRS and CDR2 YFSETQ. This CDR3 has 16 amino acids. Trimming removed 2 bases from V and 4 bases from J; junction bases left unmatched: 11. CDR3 sequence reads: CASSFLRQGVGETQYF. The DNA of the CDR3 is TGCGCCAGCAGCTTCCTAAGGCAGGGGGTCGGAGAGACCCAGTACTTC.

The V call is TRBV11-3, the J call TRBJ2-1; 12 positions agree with TRBD2. From germline, CDR1 is SGHNT and CDR2 YENEEA. J lost 2 bases, V lost 1 base, and 3 bases had no gene match. The CDR3 loop spans 17 amino acids. CDR3 DNA: TGTGCCAGCAGCTTAGTACGGACTAGCGGGACCTACAATGAGCAGTTCTTC. Residues: CASSLVRTSGTYNEQFF.